Detailed here is one TCR beta chain. Its target is unknown. Method: immunoSEQ multiplex PCR; TCRdb's copy keeps in-frame clones and lacks some. The sample includes 100,000 to 120,000 clones, roughly 85% seen only once; the top ten take under 3.5%. The sample belongs to a study of T cell responses to AZD1222 COVID-19 vaccine. As for the study in general: Pooling was applied to second doses at about 4 or about 12 weeks. Study outcomes and limitations: Spike-wide vaccine-associated CD4 TCRs dominated at 160-218 and 743-854. Baseline testing showed seropositivity in only a handful of AZD1222 recipients.

The CDR3 length is 16 residues. Trimming removed 6 bases from V and 0 bases from J; junction bases left unmatched: 9. Looked up from germline, CDR1 is SGHTA and CDR2 is FQGNSA. The chain couples TRBV7-2 to TRBJ2-3; 7 bases match TRBD2. This specimen consisted of peripheral blood, obtained on day 0 of AZD1222 vaccination. The receptor was derived from an adult in good health. This CDR3 reads CASRDSGTKSTDTQYF. CDR3 in DNA: TGTGCCAGCAGAGACTCCGGGACTAAGAGCACAGATACGCAGTATTTT.